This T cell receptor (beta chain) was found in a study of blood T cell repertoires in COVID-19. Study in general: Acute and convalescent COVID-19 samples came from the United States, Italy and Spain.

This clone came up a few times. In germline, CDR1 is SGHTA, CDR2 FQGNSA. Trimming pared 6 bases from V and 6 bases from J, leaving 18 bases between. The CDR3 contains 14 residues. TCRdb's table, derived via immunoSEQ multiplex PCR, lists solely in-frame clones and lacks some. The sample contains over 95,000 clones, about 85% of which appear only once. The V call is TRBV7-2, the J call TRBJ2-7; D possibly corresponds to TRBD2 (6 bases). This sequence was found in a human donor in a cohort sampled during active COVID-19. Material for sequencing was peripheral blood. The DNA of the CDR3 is TGTGCCAGCAGTCCCATTCCGGGGGTGATCGAGCAGTACTTC. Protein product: CASSPIPGVIEQYF.